This T cell receptor beta chain was retrieved from a study of immune heterogeneity within non-small cell lung tumors. With 6 bases removed from V and 0 bases from J, the gap between germline ends came to 12 bases. There are 15 residues in the CDR3. The template for each sample was roughly 650 ng of genomic DNA, which had been extracted from bulk tumor tissue. Several widely spaced biopsies per primary tumor were taken during surgery. Untreated, newly diagnosed non-small cell lung cancer patients underwent curative surgery. In its sample, this clonotype was seen a few times. Amplification of TCR beta CDR3 was performed by multiplex PCR with 32 V and 13 J primers. MiXCR, run by TCRdb on the multiplex PCR reads, gives a single entry per CDR3 protein. The repertoire consists of just over 15,000 distinct CDR3 sequences, with 25% to 35% occurring once and the leading ten covering about 4.2%.

This sequence joins TRBV12-3 or TRBV12-4 and TRBJ1-3; D call uncertain. Material for sequencing was lung tumor tissue. This receptor was identified in a middle-aged man with non-small cell lung cancer. The DNA of the CDR3 is TGTGCCAGCAGCCTGGACGGATCCTCTGGAAACACCATATATTTT. This codes for CASSLDGSSGNTIYF.